Below are 29 T cell receptor beta chains sequenced from a single sample in a study of blood T cell repertoires in COVID-19. The table came from immunoSEQ multiplex PCR; TCRdb's copy has only in-frame clones and leaves some out. The data show nearly 50,000 clones, about 82% seen once. Sequenced: peripheral blood. The receptors here all came from a woman aged 60-75 years with acute or convalescent COVID-19.

The J gene is TRBJ2-3, the V gene TRBV7-6; no firm D call. V lost 5 bases to trimming and J lost 3 bases, with 9 bases between them. CDR3 length: 13 amino acids. Germline CDR1 SGHVS, CDR2 FNYEAQ. The CDR3 nucleotides read TGTGCCAGCAGCCGGTTAGCTACAGATACGCAGTATTTT. Its protein is CASSRLATDTQYF.

The V gene is TRBV19, the J gene TRBJ2-5; D may be TRBD2 (6 bases). Germline loops: CDR1 LNHDA, CDR2 SQIVND (reference sequence). The CDR3 contains 15 residues. Between the trimmed V and J ends, which lost 0 bases and 5 bases, there was a span of 13 bases. The CDR3 sequence: CASSIDLVEGETQYF. The CDR3 DNA reads TGTGCCAGTAGTATAGATCTTGTGGAGGGGGAGACCCAGTACTTC.

The chain carries TRBV15 and TRBJ2-1; 8 nucleotides line up with TRBD1. This CDR3 is built from 15 residues. The V segment lost 3 bases and the J segment 8 bases; nucleotides outside the gene matches: 9. Germline V gene sequence: CDR1 LNHNV, CDR2 YYDKDF (reference sequence). As DNA, the CDR3 is TGTGCCACCAGCAGCATCGGGCAGGGGGCGGATGAGCAGTTCTTC. Protein product: CATSSIGQGADEQFF. The variable domain in full, completed from reference TRBV15 and TRBJ2-1, reads DAMVIQNPRYQVTQFGKPVTLSCSQTLNHNVMYWYQQKSSQAPKLLFHYYDKDFNNEADTPDNFQSRRPNTSFCFLDIRSPGLGDTAMYLCATSSIGQGADEQFFGPGTRLTVL.

The chain has TRBV7-2 and TRBJ2-5; 8 nucleotides agree with TRBD2. The CDR3 spans 16 residues. The germline CDR1 and CDR2 sequences are SGHTA and FQGNSA. V was clipped by 5 bases and J by 4 bases; unmatched bases: 12. Here the CDR3 DNA reads TGTGCCAGCAGCAAGGACGGGGGGGCTGCATCAGAGACCCAGTACTTC. This translates into CASSKDGGAASETQYF.

This sequence joins TRBV4-1 and TRBJ2-7, with TRBD2 identical over 9 bases. Looked up from germline, CDR1 is MGHRA and CDR2 is YSYEKL. CDR3 length equals 20 residues. V dropped 1 base and J dropped 5; count of bases not matched to a gene: 21. For the CDR3, the DNA is TGCGCCAGCAGCCAAGCTTTGTTGCGGGTAGGTAGCGGGAGTCCCCACGAGCAGTACTTC. This encodes CASSQALLRVGSGSPHEQYF.

This chain uses TRBV28 with TRBJ1-1, with D tentatively TRBD1 (6 bases). The CDR3 is 13 residues long. The germline V and J ends were trimmed by 5 bases and 5 bases, with 12 bases remaining between them. Germline-derived CDR1 and CDR2 are MDHEN and SYDVKM. The DNA of the CDR3 is TGTGCCAGCAGTCCCAACAGGGTTACTGAAGCTTTCTTT. It codes for CASSPNRVTEAFF.

The chain has TRBV19 and TRBJ1-5; D possibly corresponds to TRBD1 (5 bases). CDR1 and CDR2 from the germline V gene are LNHDA and SQIVND (reference sequence). Trimming pared 5 bases from V and 4 bases from J, leaving 12 bases between. The CDR3 consists of 14 residues. CDR3 nucleotide sequence: TGTGCCAGTAGTCAGGGACTAGCAAATCAGCCCCAGCATTTT. It yields the protein CASSQGLANQPQHF.

This rearrangement joins TRBV7-8 to TRBJ2-7, with D maybe TRBD2 (6 bases). The germline V gene has CDR1 SGHVS and CDR2 FQNEAQ. The CDR3 has 17 amino acids. The V end lost 8 bases, the J end lost 4 bases, and 27 bases lay between the germline ends. CDR3 nucleotide sequence: TGTGCCAGCCCACCGTGGAGGGCCCCGGTCCCTTGGTACGAGCAGTACTTC. Translating it yields CASPPWRAPVPWYEQYF. The whole variable domain, filled in from reference TRBV7-8 and TRBJ2-7, reads GAGVSQSPRYKVAKRGQDVALRCDPISGHVSLFWYQQALGQGPEFLTYFQNEAQLDKSGLPSDRFFAERPEGSVSTLKIQRTQQEDSAVYLCASPPWRAPVPWYEQYFGPGTRLTVT.

V is TRBV28 and J is TRBJ1-3; weak D call: TRBD1 (5 bases). Germline CDR1 and CDR2: MDHEN and SYDVKM. The CDR3 contains 16 residues. Trimming left V 6 bases short and J 0 bases short, with 15 bases between. The CDR3 loop is CASRLGTSRSGNTIYF. The CDR3 region has the DNA TGTGCCAGCAGGCTAGGGACTTCCCGCTCTGGAAACACCATATATTTT.

The chain employs TRBV5-4 and TRBJ2-2, with 8 nucleotides matching TRBD2. Trimming took 2 bases from V and 4 from J; bases not matched to a gene: 1. This CDR3 region has 14 residues. Germline V lookup: CDR1 SGHNT, CDR2 YYREEE (reference sequence). The CDR3 DNA is TGTGCCAGCAGCTTCGGGGGGGGCACCGGGGAGCTGTTTTTT. This sequence encodes CASSFGGGTGELFF. Full variable domain (missing parts from reference TRBV5-4 and TRBJ2-2): ETGVTQSPTHLIKTRGQQVTLRCSSQSGHNTVSWYQQALGQGPQFIFQYYREEENGRGNFPPRFSGLQFPNYSSELNVNALELDDSALYLCASSFGGGTGELFFGEGSRLTVL.

V gene TRBV24-1 combines with J gene TRBJ2-3; unclear D gene. V lost 6 bases and J 6 bases, leaving 6 bases between the germline ends. This CDR3 is built from 11 residues. Germline V lookup: CDR1 KGHDR, CDR2 SFDVKD. The CDR3 spells CATSHWDTQYF. CDR3 coding DNA: TGTGCCACCAGTCACTGGGATACGCAGTATTTT.

The genes are TRBV28 and TRBJ1-1; tentatively, D is TRBD1 (6 bases). Germline CDR1 is MDHEN and CDR2 is SYDVKM. CDR3 length equals 14 residues. V lost 6 bases, J lost 7 bases, and 18 bases lay in between. The CDR3 loop reads CASRNSGTLHEAFF. CDR3 nucleotides: TGTGCCAGCAGGAATAGTGGGACATTGCATGAAGCTTTCTTT.

The genes are TRBV5-1 and TRBJ2-7, with TRBD2 matching 8 bases. The CDR3 has 15 residues. J lost 3 bases, V lost 5 bases, and 10 bases had no gene match. CDR1 is SGHRS and CDR2 is YFSETQ in the germline V gene. CDR3 sequence: CASRVLAGSYYEQYF. As DNA, the CDR3 is TGCGCCAGCAGGGTATTAGCGGGATCTTACTACGAGCAGTACTTC.

The gene calls are TRBV7-2 and TRBJ1-6; 9 positions match TRBD1. The CDR3 runs to 16 residues. V lost 4 bases, J lost 0 bases, and 1 base stayed unmatched. The germline gives CDR1 SGHTA, CDR2 FQGNSA. The CDR3 protein is CASSSDRGSYNSPLHF. The CDR3 bases are TGTGCCAGCAGCTCGGACAGGGGCTCCTATAATTCACCCCTCCACTTT.

The chain employs TRBV3-1 (or the pseudogene TRBV3-2) and TRBJ1-1, with a tentative D call TRBD1 (6 bases). Between the trimmed V and J ends, which lost 1 base and 3 bases, there was a span of 9 bases. CDR1 and CDR2 (germline): LGHDT, YNNKEL (reference sequence). The CDR3 has 14 residues. CDR3 protein: CASSQAGAYTEAFF. CDR3 DNA: TGTGCCAGCAGCCAAGCAGGGGCCTACACTGAAGCTTTCTTT.

V gene TRBV29-1 combines with J gene TRBJ2-5, with 14 bases identical to TRBD2. The CDR3 runs to 20 residues. V shed 5 bases and J 5 bases; nucleotides not matched to a gene: 22. The germline V gene encodes CDR1 SQVTM and CDR2 ANQGSEA. The CDR3 here is CSVSPYNPERLAGGRETQYF. The CDR3 DNA reads as TGCAGCGTTTCCCCATACAATCCGGAAAGACTAGCGGGGGGGAGGGAGACCCAGTACTTC.

This rearrangement joins TRBV19 to TRBJ2-1, with D possibly TRBD2 on 6 matching bases. The CDR3 consists of 15 residues. Trimming stripped 4 bases from V and 4 bases from J, with 14 bases between. The germline gives CDR1 LNHDA, CDR2 SQIVND (reference sequence). The CDR3 DNA follows: TGTGCCAGTAGTAGCGGGAACCCCCCTTACAATGAGCAGTTCTTC. The encoded protein is CASSSGNPPYNEQFF.

V and J are TRBV3-1 (or the pseudogene TRBV3-2) and TRBJ1-4; 8 nucleotides align to TRBD1. Germline CDR1 LGHDT, CDR2 YNNKEL (reference sequence). The CDR3 totals 16 residues. J was trimmed by 2 bases and V by 4 bases; bases with no gene match: 6. In DNA, the CDR3 is TGTGCCAGCAGCCTTCAGGGGGCCGGCACTAATGAAAAACTGTTTTTT. Translated, it gives CASSLQGAGTNEKLFF.

The chain employs TRBV6-5 and TRBJ2-7, with D unresolved. Deletions cut 10 bases from V and 1 base from J, with 11 bases between. The germline gives CDR1 MNHEY, CDR2 SVGAGI. The CDR3 spans 12 residues. Here the CDR3 reads CATSSVSYEQYF. In DNA, the CDR3 is TGTGCCACCTCGTCCGTTTCCTACGAGCAGTACTTC.

The V call is TRBV3-1 (or the pseudogene TRBV3-2), the J call TRBJ1-1; TRBD1 is a possible D gene (6 bases). The ends were cut back, 4 bases at V and 3 bases at J, with 21 bases in the middle. CDR1 and CDR2 (germline): LGHDT, YNNKEL (reference sequence). This CDR3 has 17 residues. The CDR3 DNA is TGTGCCAGCAGCCCTTATCGTCGGGGGGGCGAGGACACTGAAGCTTTCTTT. Residues: CASSPYRRGGEDTEAFF.

This chain links TRBV11-3 with TRBJ2-2, with D perhaps matching TRBD1 (5 bases). The length of the CDR3 is 15 residues. Trimming took 2 bases from V and 1 from J, leaving 8 bases between them. Germline CDR1 reads SGHNT; CDR2 reads YENEEA. CDR3 in DNA: TGTGCCAGCAGCTTAAGGGGTCTGAACACCGGGGAGCTGTTTTTT. Amino acids: CASSLRGLNTGELFF.

This clone was found once. The chain links TRBV7-3 to TRBJ1-2; maybe TRBD1 (5 bases). In germline, CDR1 is SGHTA, CDR2 FQGTGA. The CDR3 extends over 16 amino acids. V shed 6 bases and J shed 4 bases, with 21 bases lying between them. The CDR3 region is CASRLRATTDLYGYTF. CDR3 in DNA: TGTGCCAGCAGGTTACGGGCAACGACAGACCTCTATGGCTACACCTTC.

The V call is TRBV7-9, the J call TRBJ2-1; TRBD2 aligns across 13 bases. V trimming: 5 bases; J trimming: 7 bases; junction bases outside the gene matches: 8. The CDR3 is 16 residues long. The V gene's germline CDR1 is SEHNR and CDR2 FQNEAQ (reference sequence). The CDR3 sequence: CASSPKGLAGVNEQFF. DNA of the CDR3: TGTGCCAGCAGCCCCAAAGGACTAGCGGGAGTGAATGAGCAGTTCTTC.

J is TRBJ2-3 and V is TRBV4-2; 8 bases line up with TRBD2. Trimming removed 4 bases from V and 0 bases from J; junction bases left unmatched: 12. The CDR3 spans 18 residues. The germline gives CDR1 LGHNA, CDR2 YNFKEQ. Here the CDR3 reads CASSPTSVSGASTDTQYF. As DNA, the CDR3 is TGTGCCAGCAGCCCGACCTCGGTTAGCGGGGCCAGCACAGATACGCAGTATTTT.

The chain carries TRBV19 and TRBJ2-1, with 13 bases that match TRBD2. This CDR3 has 14 amino acids. J gave up 10 bases and V 4 bases, and 4 bases lay outside the gene matches. CDR1 and CDR2 from the germline V gene are LNHDA and SQIVND (reference sequence). CDR3 amino acids: CASSNGLAGAEQFF. CDR3 sequence (DNA): TGTGCCAGTAGTAATGGACTAGCGGGGGCAGAGCAGTTCTTC.

This clone was seen just once. The chain joins TRBV5-8 to TRBJ1-1; possibly TRBD1 for D (5 bases). Germline CDR1 SGHTS, CDR2 YDEGEE. The ends were cut back, 3 bases at V and 0 bases at J, with 9 bases in the middle. The CDR3 is 14 amino acids. CDR3 sequence (DNA): TGTGCCAGCAGCTCTCAGGGTTTGAACACTGAAGCTTTCTTT. This encodes CASSSQGLNTEAFF.

This clone was observed a single time. The V gene is TRBV19, the J gene TRBJ1-2, with a weak D call TRBD1 (5 bases). The germline CDR1 and CDR2 sequences are LNHDA and SQIVND (reference sequence). Trimming shortened V by 4 bases and J by 6 bases, and 9 bases separated the two germline ends. The CDR3 covers 12 residues. CDR3 coding DNA: TGTGCCAGTAGTACCCAGGGCCATGGCTACACCTTC. It is translated as CASSTQGHGYTF.

The V call is TRBV28, the J call TRBJ1-4; the D gene is possibly TRBD1 (5 bases). The CDR3 loop spans 12 amino acids. Germline V gene lookup returns CDR1 MDHEN and CDR2 SYDVKM. V lost 7 bases, J lost 4 bases, and 7 bases lay in between. CDR3 sequence (DNA): TGTGCCAGCACCAGGGATAATGAAAAACTGTTTTTT. It codes for CASTRDNEKLFF.

The rearrangement joins TRBV11-2 to TRBJ2-2, with D possibly TRBD2 on 5 matching bases. The CDR3 runs 15 residues. V lost 1 base to trimming and J lost 2 bases, with 8 bases between them. Germline assignment: CDR1 SGHAT and CDR2 FQNNGV. The CDR3 DNA reads as TGTGCCAGCAGCTTAGCTAGCAGAAACACCGGGGAGCTGTTTTTT. Its translation is CASSLASRNTGELFF.